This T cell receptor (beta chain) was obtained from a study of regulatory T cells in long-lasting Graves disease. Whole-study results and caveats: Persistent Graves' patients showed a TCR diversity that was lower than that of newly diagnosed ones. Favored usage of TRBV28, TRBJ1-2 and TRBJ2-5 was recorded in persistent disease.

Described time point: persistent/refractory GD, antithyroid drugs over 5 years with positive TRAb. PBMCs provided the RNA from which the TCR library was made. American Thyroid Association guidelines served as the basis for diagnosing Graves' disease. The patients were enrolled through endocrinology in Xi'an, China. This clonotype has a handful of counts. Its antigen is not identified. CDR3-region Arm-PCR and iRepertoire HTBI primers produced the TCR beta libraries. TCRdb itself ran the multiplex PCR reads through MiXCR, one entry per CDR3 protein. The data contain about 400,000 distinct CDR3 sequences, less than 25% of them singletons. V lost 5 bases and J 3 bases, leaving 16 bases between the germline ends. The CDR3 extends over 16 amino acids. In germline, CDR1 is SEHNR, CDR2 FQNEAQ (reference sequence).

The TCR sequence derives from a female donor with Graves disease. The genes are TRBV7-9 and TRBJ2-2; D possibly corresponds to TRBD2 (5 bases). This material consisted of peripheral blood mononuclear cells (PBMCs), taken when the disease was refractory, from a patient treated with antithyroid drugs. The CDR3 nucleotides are TGTGCCAGCAGCGGCACGAGGGAGTTCCACACCGGGGAGCTGTTTTTT. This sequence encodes CASSGTREFHTGELFF.